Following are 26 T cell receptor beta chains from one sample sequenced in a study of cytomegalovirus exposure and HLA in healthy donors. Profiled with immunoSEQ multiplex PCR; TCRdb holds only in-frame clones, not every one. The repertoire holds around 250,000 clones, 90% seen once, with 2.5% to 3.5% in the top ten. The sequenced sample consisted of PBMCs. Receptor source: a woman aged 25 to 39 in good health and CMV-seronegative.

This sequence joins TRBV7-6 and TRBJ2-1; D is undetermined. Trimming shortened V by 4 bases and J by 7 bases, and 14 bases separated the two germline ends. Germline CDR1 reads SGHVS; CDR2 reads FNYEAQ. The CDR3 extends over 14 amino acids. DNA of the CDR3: TGTGCCAGCAGCTCGGATTCCGAAGTGAATGAGCAGTTCTTC. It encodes CASSSDSEVNEQFF. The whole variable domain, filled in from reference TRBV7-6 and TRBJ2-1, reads GAGVSQSPRYKVTKRGQDVALRCDPISGHVSLYWYRQALGQGPEFLTYFNYEAQQDKSGLPNDRFSAERPEGSISTLTIQRTEQRDSAMYRCASSSDSEVNEQFFGPGTRLTVL.

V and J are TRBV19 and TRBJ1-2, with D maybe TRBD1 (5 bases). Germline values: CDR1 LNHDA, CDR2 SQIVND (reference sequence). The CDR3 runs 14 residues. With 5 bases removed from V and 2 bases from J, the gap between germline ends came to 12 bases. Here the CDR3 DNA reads TGTGCCAGTAGTGCCGGGACGGAAAACTATGGCTACACCTTC. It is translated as CASSAGTENYGYTF.

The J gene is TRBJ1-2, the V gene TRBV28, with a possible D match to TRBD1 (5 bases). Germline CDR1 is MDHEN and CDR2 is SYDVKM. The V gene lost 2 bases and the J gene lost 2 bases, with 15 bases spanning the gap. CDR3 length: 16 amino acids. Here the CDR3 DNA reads TGTGCCAGCAGTTTACCCTTAGGCAGGGACAACTATGGCTACACCTTC. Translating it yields CASSLPLGRDNYGYTF.

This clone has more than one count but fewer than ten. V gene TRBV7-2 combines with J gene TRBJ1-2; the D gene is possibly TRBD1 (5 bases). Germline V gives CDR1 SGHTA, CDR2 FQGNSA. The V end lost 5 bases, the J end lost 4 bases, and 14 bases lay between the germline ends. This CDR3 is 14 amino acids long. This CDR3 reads CASSTNRDRYGYTF. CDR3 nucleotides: TGTGCCAGCAGCACCAACCGGGACCGCTATGGCTACACCTTC. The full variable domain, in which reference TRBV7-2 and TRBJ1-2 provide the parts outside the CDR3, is GAGVSQSPSNKVTEKGKDVELRCDPISGHTALYWYRQSLGQGLEFLIYFQGNSAPDKSGLPSDRFSAERTGGSVSTLTIQRTQQEDSAVYLCASSTNRDRYGYTFGSGTRLTVV.

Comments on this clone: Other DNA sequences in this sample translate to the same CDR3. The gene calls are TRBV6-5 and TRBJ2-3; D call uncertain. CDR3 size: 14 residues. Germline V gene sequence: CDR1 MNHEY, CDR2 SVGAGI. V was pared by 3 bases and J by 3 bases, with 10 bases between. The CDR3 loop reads CASSYPGRTDTQYF. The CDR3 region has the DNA TGTGCCAGCAGTTATCCCGGTAGGACAGATACGCAGTATTTT.

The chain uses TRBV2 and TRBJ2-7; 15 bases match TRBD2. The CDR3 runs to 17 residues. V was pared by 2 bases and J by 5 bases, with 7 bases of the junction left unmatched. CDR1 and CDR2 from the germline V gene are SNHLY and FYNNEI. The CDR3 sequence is CASSEPGLAGGLNEQYF. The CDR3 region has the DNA TGTGCCAGCAGTGAACCCGGACTAGCGGGAGGGCTGAACGAGCAGTACTTC.

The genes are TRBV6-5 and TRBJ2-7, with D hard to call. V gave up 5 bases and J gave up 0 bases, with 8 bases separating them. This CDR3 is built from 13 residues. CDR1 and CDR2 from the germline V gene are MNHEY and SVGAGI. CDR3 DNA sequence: TGTGCCAGCAGTCATCAGATCTCCTACGAGCAGTACTTC. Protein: CASSHQISYEQYF.

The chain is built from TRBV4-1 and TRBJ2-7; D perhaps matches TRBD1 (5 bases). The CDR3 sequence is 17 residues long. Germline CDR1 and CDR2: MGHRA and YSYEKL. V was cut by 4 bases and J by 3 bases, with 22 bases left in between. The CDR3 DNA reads TGCGCCAGCAGCCCGTCGGTCTCACTCAATAGGGGCTACGAGCAGTACTTC. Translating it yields CASSPSVSLNRGYEQYF.

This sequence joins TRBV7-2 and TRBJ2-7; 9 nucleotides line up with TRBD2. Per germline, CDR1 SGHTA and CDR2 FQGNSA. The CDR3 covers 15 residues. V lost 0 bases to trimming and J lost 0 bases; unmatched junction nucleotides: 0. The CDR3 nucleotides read TGTGCCAGCAGCTTAGCTAGCGGGAGCTCCTACGAGCAGTACTTC. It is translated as CASSLASGSSYEQYF.

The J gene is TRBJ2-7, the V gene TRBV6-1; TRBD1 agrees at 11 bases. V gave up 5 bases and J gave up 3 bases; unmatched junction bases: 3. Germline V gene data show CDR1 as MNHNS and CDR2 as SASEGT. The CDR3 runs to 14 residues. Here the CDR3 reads CASSTGTGGYEQYF. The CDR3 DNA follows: TGTGCCAGCAGTACCGGGACAGGGGGCTACGAGCAGTACTTC.

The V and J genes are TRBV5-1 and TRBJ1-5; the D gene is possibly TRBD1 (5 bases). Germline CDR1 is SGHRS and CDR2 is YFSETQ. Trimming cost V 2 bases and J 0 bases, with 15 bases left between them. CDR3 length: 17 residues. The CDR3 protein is CASSLQAGPYSNQPQHF. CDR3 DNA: TGCGCCAGCAGCTTACAGGCAGGACCATATAGCAATCAGCCCCAGCATTTT.

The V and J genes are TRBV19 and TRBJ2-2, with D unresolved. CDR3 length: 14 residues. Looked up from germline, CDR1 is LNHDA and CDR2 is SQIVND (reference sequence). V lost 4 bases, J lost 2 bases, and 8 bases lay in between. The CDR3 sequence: CASSKGTNTGELFF. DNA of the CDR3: TGTGCCAGTAGTAAGGGCACCAACACCGGGGAGCTGTTTTTT.

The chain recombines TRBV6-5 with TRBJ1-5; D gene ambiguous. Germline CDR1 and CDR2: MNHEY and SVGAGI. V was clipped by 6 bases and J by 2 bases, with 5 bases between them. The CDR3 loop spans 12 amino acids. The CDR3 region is CASRRGNQPQHF. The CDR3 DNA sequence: TGTGCCAGCAGGCGCGGCAATCAGCCCCAGCATTTT.

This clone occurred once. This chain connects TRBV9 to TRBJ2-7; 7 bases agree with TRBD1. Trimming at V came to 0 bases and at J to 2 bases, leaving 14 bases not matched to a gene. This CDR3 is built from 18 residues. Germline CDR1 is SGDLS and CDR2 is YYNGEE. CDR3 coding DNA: TGTGCCAGCAGCGTAGGAGTTGGGGTCGGGACAGTGGCCTACGAGCAGTACTTC. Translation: CASSVGVGVGTVAYEQYF.

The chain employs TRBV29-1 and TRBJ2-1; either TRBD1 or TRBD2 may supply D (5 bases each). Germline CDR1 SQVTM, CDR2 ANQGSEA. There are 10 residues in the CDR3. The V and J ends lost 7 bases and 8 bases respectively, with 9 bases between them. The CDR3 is CSDGTHEQFF. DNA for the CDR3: TGCAGCGACGGGACCCATGAGCAGTTCTTC.

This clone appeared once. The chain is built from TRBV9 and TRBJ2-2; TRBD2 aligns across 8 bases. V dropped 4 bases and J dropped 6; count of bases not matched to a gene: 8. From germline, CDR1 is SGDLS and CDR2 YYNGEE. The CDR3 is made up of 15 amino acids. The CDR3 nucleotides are TGTGCCAGCAGCCTGAGCGGGAGTTTTTCCGGGGAGCTGTTTTTT. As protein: CASSLSGSFSGELFF.

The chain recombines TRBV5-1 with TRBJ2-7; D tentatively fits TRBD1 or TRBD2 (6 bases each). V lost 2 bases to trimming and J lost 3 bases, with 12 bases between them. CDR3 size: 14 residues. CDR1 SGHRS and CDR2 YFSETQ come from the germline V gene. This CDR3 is CASSFEQGGYEQYF. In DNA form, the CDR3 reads TGCGCCAGCAGCTTTGAACAGGGAGGCTACGAGCAGTACTTC.

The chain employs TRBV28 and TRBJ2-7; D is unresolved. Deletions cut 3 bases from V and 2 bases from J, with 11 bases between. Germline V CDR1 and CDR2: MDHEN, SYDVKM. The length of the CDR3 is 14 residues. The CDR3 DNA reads TGTGCCAGCAGTTTGGATGGGAATCCCTACGAGCAGTACTTC. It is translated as CASSLDGNPYEQYF.

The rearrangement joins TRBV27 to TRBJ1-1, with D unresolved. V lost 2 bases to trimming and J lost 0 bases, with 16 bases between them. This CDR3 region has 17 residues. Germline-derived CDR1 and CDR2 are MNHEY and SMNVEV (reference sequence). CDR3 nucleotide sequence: TGTGCCAGCAGTTTAGGCTTGGGAAATGCCATGAACACTGAAGCTTTCTTT. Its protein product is CASSLGLGNAMNTEAFF.

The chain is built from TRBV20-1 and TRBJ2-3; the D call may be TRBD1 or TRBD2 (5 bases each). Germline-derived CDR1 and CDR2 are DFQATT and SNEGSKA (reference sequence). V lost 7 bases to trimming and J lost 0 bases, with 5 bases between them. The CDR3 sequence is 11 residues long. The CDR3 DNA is TGCAGTGGGGGGAGCACAGATACGCAGTATTTT. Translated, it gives CSGGSTDTQYF.

The CDR3 nucleotides are TGTGCCAGCGCGGGCGTCTCCTACGAGCAGTACTTC. The encoded protein is CASAGVSYEQYF. The chain uses TRBV27 and TRBJ2-7, with D possibly TRBD2 on 5 matching bases. Germline loops: CDR1 MNHEY, CDR2 SMNVEV (reference sequence). This CDR3 contains 12 residues. V was pared by 8 bases and J by 0 bases, with 8 bases between.

The CDR3 loop reads CASSKPSAGQGAGYTF. CDR3 coding DNA: TGTGCCAGCAGCAAACCGTCCGCGGGACAGGGAGCTGGCTACACCTTC. V gene TRBV7-9 combines with J gene TRBJ1-2; 9 bases align to TRBD1. Germline V gene lookup returns CDR1 SEHNR and CDR2 FQNEAQ (reference sequence). The CDR3 totals 16 residues. The ends lost 5 bases at V and 7 bases at J; junction bases unmatched: 14.

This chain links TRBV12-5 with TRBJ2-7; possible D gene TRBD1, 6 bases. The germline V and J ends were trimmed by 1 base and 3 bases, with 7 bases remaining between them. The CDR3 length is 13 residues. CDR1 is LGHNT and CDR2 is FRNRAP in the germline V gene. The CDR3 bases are TGTGCTAGTGGTTTGGGGGGGCTCTACGAGCAGTACTTC. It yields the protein CASGLGGLYEQYF. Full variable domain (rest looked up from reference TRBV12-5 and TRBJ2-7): DARVTQTPRHKVTEMGQEVTMRCQPILGHNTVFWYRQTMMQGLELLAYFRNRAPLDDSGMPKDRFSAEMPDATLATLKIQPSEPRDSAVYFCASGLGGLYEQYFGPGTRLTVT.

This CDR3 reads CAISEGQVGRDEQYF. The CDR3 DNA is TGTGCCATCAGTGAAGGGCAGGTGGGTAGGGACGAGCAGTACTTC. The gene calls are TRBV10-3 and TRBJ2-7; no clear D gene. The CDR3 is 15 residues long. Trimming removed 3 bases at V and 5 bases at J, with 17 bases between. Germline CDR1 ENHRY, CDR2 SYGVKD.

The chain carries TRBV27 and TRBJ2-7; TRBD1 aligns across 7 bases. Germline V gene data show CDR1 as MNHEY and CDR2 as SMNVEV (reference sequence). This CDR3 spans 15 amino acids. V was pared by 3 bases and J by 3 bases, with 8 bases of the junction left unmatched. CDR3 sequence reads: CASSFSGTAFYEQYF. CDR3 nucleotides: TGTGCCAGCAGTTTTTCCGGGACAGCGTTCTACGAGCAGTACTTC.

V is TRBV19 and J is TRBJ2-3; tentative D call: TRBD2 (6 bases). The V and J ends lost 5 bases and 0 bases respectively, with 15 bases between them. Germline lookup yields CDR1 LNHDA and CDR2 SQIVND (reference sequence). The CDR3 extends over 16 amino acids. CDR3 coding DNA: TGTGCCAGTAGTGCATTCGGGGGTACTAGCACAGATACGCAGTATTTT. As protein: CASSAFGGTSTDTQYF.